The 13 T cell receptor beta chains reported below all come from one sample, sequenced in a study of cytomegalovirus exposure and HLA in healthy donors. PCR primers comprised 60 Vbeta and 13 Jbeta primers. Data came from immunoSEQ multiplex PCR; TCRdb stores just in-frame clones and leaves some out. Its table lists 180,000 or so clones. The sequencing sample was made of PBMCs. These receptors were obtained from a woman aged 18-35 years in good health and CMV-seropositive.

V usage is TRBV7-8 and J usage is TRBJ2-1, with TRBD2 identical over 13 bases. Germline V lookup: CDR1 SGHVS, CDR2 FQNEAQ. The V segment lost 5 bases and the J segment 6 bases; nucleotides outside the gene matches: 4. CDR3 length: 15 amino acids. As DNA, the CDR3 is TGTGCCAGCAGCCTGACTAGCGGGAGGTTCAATGAGCAGTTCTTC. The encoded protein is CASSLTSGRFNEQFF.

Remarks on this clone: Distinct nucleotide sequences in the sample also encode this CDR3. The chain couples TRBV9 to TRBJ2-1, with D uncertain. CDR1 and CDR2 from the germline V gene are SGDLS and YYNGEE. This CDR3 region has 14 residues. Trimming took 0 bases from V and 1 from J, leaving 5 bases between them. Here the CDR3 DNA reads TGTGCCAGCAGCGTAGGCGGATCCTACAATGAGCAGTTCTTC. As protein: CASSVGGSYNEQFF.

This sequence joins TRBV4-1 and TRBJ2-7, with TRBD1 matching 9 bases. Unmatched junction bases numbered 7, after V lost 4 bases and J lost 6 bases. The CDR3 sequence is 14 residues long. Germline V gives CDR1 MGHRA, CDR2 YSYEKL. The CDR3, as DNA: TGCGCCAGCAGCCGTCCGGGACAGGGTTCCGAGCAGTACTTC. Encoded protein: CASSRPGQGSEQYF.

The V call is TRBV6-5, the J call TRBJ1-2; 9 positions match TRBD1. The junction had 10 bases not matched to a gene; V was cut back by 2 bases and J by 12 bases. Germline V gene lookup returns CDR1 MNHEY and CDR2 SVGAGI. The CDR3 is 14 residues long. The CDR3 region is CASSYPTGGEEDTF. The CDR3 DNA follows: TGTGCCAGCAGTTACCCAACAGGGGGCGAAGAGGACACCTTC.

The rearrangement uses TRBV13 and TRBJ1-1, with D possibly matching TRBD1 (5 bases). V was trimmed by 5 bases and J by 0 bases, leaving 13 bases between them. This CDR3 spans 15 amino acids. Germline lookup yields CDR1 PRHDT and CDR2 FYEKMQ (reference sequence). In DNA, the CDR3 is TGTGCCAGCAGCCCAGCCGACAGACTGAACACTGAAGCTTTCTTT. Residues: CASSPADRLNTEAFF. Drawing the rest from reference TRBV13 and TRBJ1-1, the complete variable domain is AAGVIQSPRHLIKEKRETATLKCYPIPRHDTVYWYQQGPGQDPQFLISFYEKMQSDKGSIPDRFSAQQFSDYHSELNMSSLELGDSALYFCASSPADRLNTEAFFGQGTRLTVV.

The V and J genes are TRBV5-1 and TRBJ2-2, with TRBD2 matching over 11 bases. The ends lost 4 bases at V and 5 bases at J; junction bases unmatched: 7. The germline V gene encodes CDR1 SGHRS and CDR2 YFSETQ. This CDR3 has 16 residues. CDR3 residues: CASSHSGGAQTGELFF. The CDR3 region has the DNA TGCGCCAGCAGCCATAGCGGGGGGGCACAGACCGGGGAGCTGTTTTTT.

The rearrangement uses TRBV27 and TRBJ2-1, with 7 bases matching TRBD1. Germline V CDR1 and CDR2: MNHEY, SMNVEV (reference sequence). Trimming at V came to 2 bases and at J to 6 bases, leaving 10 bases not matched to a gene. The CDR3 loop spans 16 amino acids. This CDR3 reads CASSLLAGTASNEQFF. The CDR3, as DNA: TGTGCCAGCAGTTTACTAGCCGGGACAGCCAGCAATGAGCAGTTCTTC.

The chain uses TRBV7-8 and TRBJ2-5; the match to TRBD1 covers 7 bases. The J call could be wrong; TRBJ2-7 is a better fit for the DNA end. The CDR3 consists of 15 residues. Germline lookup yields CDR1 SGHVS and CDR2 FQNEAQ. DNA for the CDR3: TGTGCCAGCAGCTTCAGACAGGGCATGGGATACGAGCAGTACTTC. This gives the protein CASSFRQGMGYEQYF.

The rearrangement joins TRBV27 to TRBJ1-1; D perhaps matches TRBD1 (5 bases). Germline lookup yields CDR1 MNHEY and CDR2 SMNVEV (reference sequence). This CDR3 is built from 14 residues. V lost 1 base, J lost 4 bases, and 10 bases lay in between. The chain's CDR3 is CASSLYRGGTEAFF. CDR3 in DNA: TGTGCCAGCAGTTTATATCGGGGGGGCACTGAAGCTTTCTTT.

This chain connects TRBV7-8 to TRBJ2-7, with 8 nucleotides matching TRBD2. Germline-derived CDR1 and CDR2 are SGHVS and FQNEAQ. This CDR3 is built from 16 residues. V lost 4 bases and J lost 1; bases outside the gene matches: 9. CDR3 sequence reads: CASSSPWVAGSYEQYF. CDR3 DNA sequence: TGTGCCAGCAGCTCCCCCTGGGTAGCGGGGTCCTACGAGCAGTACTTC.

As regards this clone: The sample contains more than one DNA sequence encoding this CDR3. The gene calls are TRBV9 and TRBJ1-3, with D maybe TRBD1 (6 bases). V lost 0 bases, J lost 3 bases, and 7 bases lay in between. Germline V gives CDR1 SGDLS, CDR2 YYNGEE. CDR3 length equals 14 residues. The CDR3 here is CASSVDRVGNTIYF. The CDR3, as DNA: TGTGCCAGCAGCGTAGACAGGGTTGGAAACACCATATATTTT. Combining the CDR3 with reference TRBV9 and TRBJ1-3 gives the whole variable domain DSGVTQTPKHLITATGQRVTLRCSPRSGDLSVYWYQQSLDQGLQFLIQYYNGEERAKGNILERFSAQQFPDLHSELNLSSLELGDSALYFCASSVDRVGNTIYFGEGSWLTVV.

CDR3 sequence (DNA): TGTGCCAGCTCACCAGAAGAAAGCGGGAGAGGGTCCTACGAGCAGTACTTC. This sequence encodes CASSPEESGRGSYEQYF. The chain has TRBV18 and TRBJ2-7, with 8 bases fitting TRBD2. This CDR3 spans 17 amino acids. J was trimmed by 1 base and V by 2 bases; bases with no gene match: 10. Looked up from germline, CDR1 is KGHSH and CDR2 is LQKENI.

The chain combines TRBV6-4 with TRBJ2-1; D might be TRBD2 (6 bases). V dropped 5 bases and J dropped 2 bases, with 13 bases sitting between them. CDR1 and CDR2 (germline): MRHNA, SNTAGT. The CDR3 is 15 amino acids. As DNA, the CDR3 is TGTGCCAGCAGTACGGGGGATGCGACCTACAATGAGCAGTTCTTC. Its protein product is CASSTGDATYNEQFF.